This TCR beta chain was sequenced for a study of cytomegalovirus exposure and HLA in healthy donors. The PCR was carried out with 60 Vbeta primers and 13 Jbeta primers. Produced via immunoSEQ multiplex PCR; TCRdb's table is partial and in-frame only. The sample lists 65,000 to 100,000 clones; 76% were seen once. The CDR3 contains 16 residues. V gave up 5 bases and J gave up 2 bases, with 16 bases separating them. Germline loops: CDR1 MNHEY, CDR2 SMNVEV (reference sequence). To note about this clone: Its matching antigen is unknown.

Overall study findings and caveats: Equally common other TCR beta chains were less clonally expanded than HLA-associated ones, a later analysis found.

The chain employs TRBV27 and TRBJ2-1; weak D call: TRBD1 (7 bases). The sample consisted of PBMCs. This TCR was recovered from a man aged 40-55 years in good health and CMV-seronegative. The CDR3 reads CASSPSRGETYNEQFF. The CDR3 DNA sequence: TGTGCCAGCAGTCCATCCAGGGGGGAAACCTACAATGAGCAGTTCTTC.